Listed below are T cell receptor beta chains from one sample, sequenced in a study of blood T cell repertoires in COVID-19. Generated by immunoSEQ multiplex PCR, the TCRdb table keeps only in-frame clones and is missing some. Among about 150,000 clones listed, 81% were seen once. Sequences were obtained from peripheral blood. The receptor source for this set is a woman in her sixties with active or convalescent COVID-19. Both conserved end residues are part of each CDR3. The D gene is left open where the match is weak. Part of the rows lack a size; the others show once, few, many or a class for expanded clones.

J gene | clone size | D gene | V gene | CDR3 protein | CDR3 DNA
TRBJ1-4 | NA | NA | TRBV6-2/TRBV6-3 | CASSYLGQTNEKLFF | TGTGCCAGCAGTTACCTAGGCCAAACTAATGAAAAACTGTTTTTT
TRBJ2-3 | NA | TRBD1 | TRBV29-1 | CSVDRGNTDTQYF | TGCAGCGTTGACAGGGGGAACACAGATACGCAGTATTTT
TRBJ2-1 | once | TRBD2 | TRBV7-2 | CASSPRTSGYNEQFF | TGTGCCAGCAGCCCTAGGACTAGCGGATATAATGAGCAGTTCTTC
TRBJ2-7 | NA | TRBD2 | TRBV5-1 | CASSATSGVDEQYF | TGCGCCAGCAGCGCAACTAGCGGGGTGGACGAGCAGTACTTC
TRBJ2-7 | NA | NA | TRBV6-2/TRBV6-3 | CASSFDLDYEQYF | TGTGCCAGCAGTTTTGACTTGGACTACGAGCAGTACTTC
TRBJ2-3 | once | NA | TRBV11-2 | CASSRVWGRSTDTQYF | TGTGCCAGCAGCCGGGTCTGGGGGCGAAGCACAGATACGCAGTATTTT
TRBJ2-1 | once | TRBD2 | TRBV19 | CASRAGGQQFF | TGTGCCAGTAGAGCGGGAGGGCAGCAGTTCTTC
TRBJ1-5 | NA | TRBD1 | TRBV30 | CAWSVGQGNQPQHF | TGTGCCTGGAGTGTAGGACAGGGAAATCAGCCCCAGCATTTT
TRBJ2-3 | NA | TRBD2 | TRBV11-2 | CASSLVRGGVAGTQYF | TGTGCCAGCAGCTTAGTGCGGGGAGGGGTCGCCGGTACGCAGTATTTT
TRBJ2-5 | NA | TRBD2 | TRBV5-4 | CASSGGGETVGETQYF | TGTGCCAGCAGCGGGGGAGGGGAGACGGTGGGAGAGACCCAGTACTTC
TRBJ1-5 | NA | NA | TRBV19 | CASSMSINQPQHF | TGTGCCAGTAGTATGAGTATCAATCAGCCCCAGCATTTT
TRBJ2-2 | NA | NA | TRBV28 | CASRNMRTSNPGELFF | TGTGCCAGCAGAAACATGCGGACTTCTAATCCCGGGGAGCTGTTTTTT
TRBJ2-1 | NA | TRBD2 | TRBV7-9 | CASSFSGGRGHNEQFF | TGTGCCAGCAGCTTCAGCGGCGGGAGGGGCCACAATGAGCAGTTCTTC
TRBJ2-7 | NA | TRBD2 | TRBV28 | CASSFVLAGAYEQYF | TGTGCCAGCAGTTTTGTCCTAGCGGGAGCCTACGAGCAGTACTTC
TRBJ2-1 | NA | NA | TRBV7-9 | CASSLGRRVEQFF | TGTGCCAGCAGCCTCGGGAGAAGGGTTGAGCAGTTCTTC
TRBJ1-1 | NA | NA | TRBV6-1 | CASSELVIGRAEAFF | TGTGCCAGCAGTGAACTCGTGATAGGGAGGGCTGAAGCTTTCTTT
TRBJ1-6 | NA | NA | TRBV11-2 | CASRASNSPLHF | TGTGCCAGCAGGGCATCAAATTCACCCCTCCACTTT
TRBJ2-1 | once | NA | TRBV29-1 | CSVARGPGREQFF | TGCAGCGTTGCGCGGGGGCCTGGGCGTGAGCAGTTCTTC
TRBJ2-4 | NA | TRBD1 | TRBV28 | CASSSRQGVRNIQYF | TGTGCCAGCAGTTCTCGACAGGGAGTGAGGAACATTCAGTACTTC
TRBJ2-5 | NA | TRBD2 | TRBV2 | CASSDNSGGRETQYF | TGTGCCAGCAGTGACAATAGCGGGGGACGAGAGACCCAGTACTTC
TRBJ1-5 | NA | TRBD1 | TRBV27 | CASSWGTDSNQPQHF | TGTGCCAGCAGTTGGGGGACAGATAGCAATCAGCCCCAGCATTTT
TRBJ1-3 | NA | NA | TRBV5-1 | CASSLTTGPSGNTIYF | TGCGCCAGCAGCTTAACGACAGGCCCCTCTGGAAACACCATATATTTT
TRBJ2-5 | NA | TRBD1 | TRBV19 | CASSIGQGQETQYF | TGTGCCAGTAGTATTGGACAGGGCCAAGAGACCCAGTACTTC
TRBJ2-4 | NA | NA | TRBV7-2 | CASSLAADGALRNIQYF | TGTGCCAGCAGCTTAGCCGCGGATGGGGCGCTTCGGAACATTCAGTACTTC
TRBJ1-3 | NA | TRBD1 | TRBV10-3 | CATTPAGGFGNTIYF | TGTGCCACCACCCCGGCAGGGGGCTTTGGAAACACCATATATTTT
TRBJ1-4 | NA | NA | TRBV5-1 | CASSFGSGSNPTNEKLFF | TGCGCCAGCAGCTTCGGGTCAGGGTCGAATCCAACTAATGAAAAACTGTTTTTT
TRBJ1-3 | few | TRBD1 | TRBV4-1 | CASSHSPLRDRERDGNTIYF | TGCGCCAGCAGCCACTCTCCGCTCCGGGACAGGGAAAGGGATGGAAACACCATATATTTT
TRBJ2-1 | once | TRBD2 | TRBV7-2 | CASSLSTSGRAGASNEQFF | TGTGCCAGCAGCTTAAGTACTAGCGGGAGGGCGGGGGCATCCAATGAGCAGTTCTTC
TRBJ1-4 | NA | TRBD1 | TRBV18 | CASSPPGQGNEKLFF | TGTGCCAGCTCACCGCCGGGACAGGGGAATGAAAAACTGTTTTTT
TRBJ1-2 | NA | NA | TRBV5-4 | CASSLSGGYGYTF | TGTGCCAGCAGCTTGTCCGGGGGCTATGGCTACACCTTC
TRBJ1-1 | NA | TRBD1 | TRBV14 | CASSRPGPGTGSNTEAFF | TGTGCCAGCAGCCGACCAGGTCCCGGGACAGGGTCGAACACTGAAGCTTTCTTT
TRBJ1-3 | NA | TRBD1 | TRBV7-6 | CASSTDTPRGGNTIYF | TGTGCCAGCAGCACCGATACCCCCAGGGGGGGAAACACCATATATTTT
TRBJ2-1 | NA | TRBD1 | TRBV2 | CARSTGASSYNEQFF | TGTGCCAGATCCACAGGGGCGAGCTCCTACAATGAGCAGTTCTTC
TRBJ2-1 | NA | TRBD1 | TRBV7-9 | CASSLRTGISSYNEQFF | TGTGCCAGCAGCCTCAGGACAGGGATAAGCTCCTACAATGAGCAGTTCTTC
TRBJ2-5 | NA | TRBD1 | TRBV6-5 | CASSYSTGQGRKTQYF | TGTGCCAGCAGTTACTCGACCGGACAGGGGCGGAAGACCCAGTACTTC
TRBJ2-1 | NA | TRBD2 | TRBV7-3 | CASSPFAGEPYNEQFF | TGTGCCAGCAGCCCGTTTGCGGGAGAACCTTACAATGAGCAGTTCTTC
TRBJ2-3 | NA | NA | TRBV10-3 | CAISESGSGGTDTQYF | TGTGCCATCAGTGAGTCAGGGTCAGGGGGGACAGATACGCAGTATTTT
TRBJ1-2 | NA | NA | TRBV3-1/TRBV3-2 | CASSEFGYGYTF | TGTGCCAGCAGTGAGTTCGGCTATGGCTACACCTTC
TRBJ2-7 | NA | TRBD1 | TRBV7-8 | CASSLSRDSRDAYEQYF | TGTGCCAGCAGCTTGAGTCGGGACAGCCGCGACGCCTACGAGCAGTACTTC
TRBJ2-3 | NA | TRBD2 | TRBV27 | CASSQKPGLAGGRTDTQYF | TGTGCCAGCAGCCAGAAGCCGGGACTAGCGGGGGGTCGGACAGATACGCAGTATTTT
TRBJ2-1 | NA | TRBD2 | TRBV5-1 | CASRNSAGPRRNEQFF | TGCGCCAGCAGGAATTCAGCGGGGCCAAGGAGAAATGAGCAGTTCTTC
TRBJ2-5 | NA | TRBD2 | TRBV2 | CASRFSGRDQETQYF | TGTGCCAGCAGATTTAGCGGGAGGGATCAGGAGACCCAGTACTTC
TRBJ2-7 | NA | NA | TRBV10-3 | CAISERESSYEQYF | TGTGCCATCAGTGAGCGGGAGAGCTCCTACGAGCAGTACTTC
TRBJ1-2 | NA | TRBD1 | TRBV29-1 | CSSTGQGGYGYTF | TGCAGCTCCACGGGACAGGGGGGCTATGGCTACACCTTC
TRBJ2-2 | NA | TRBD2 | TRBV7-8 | CASSPWASGGDNTGELFF | TGTGCCAGCAGCCCCTGGGCTAGCGGGGGGGACAACACCGGGGAGCTGTTTTTT
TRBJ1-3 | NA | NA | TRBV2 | CASSEGGSGNTIYF | TGTGCCAGCAGTGAGGGGGGTAGTGGAAACACCATATATTTT
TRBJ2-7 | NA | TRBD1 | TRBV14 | CASSQWPGQAIYEQYF | TGTGCCAGCAGCCAATGGCCGGGACAGGCGATCTACGAGCAGTACTTC
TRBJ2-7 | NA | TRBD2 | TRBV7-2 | CASSLGRGGSRAYEQYF | TGTGCCAGCAGCTTAGGGAGGGGCGGGAGTAGGGCCTACGAGCAGTACTTC
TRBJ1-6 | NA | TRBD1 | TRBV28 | CASRLRRQGNSPLHF | TGTGCCAGCAGGCTAAGAAGACAGGGCAATTCACCCCTCCACTTT
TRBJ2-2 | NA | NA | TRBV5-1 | CASSADRNTGELFF | TGCGCCAGCAGCGCAGACAGGAACACCGGGGAGCTGTTTTTT
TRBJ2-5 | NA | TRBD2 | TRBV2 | CASSGLAGLETQYF | TGTGCCAGTTCGGGACTAGCGGGGTTGGAGACCCAGTACTTC
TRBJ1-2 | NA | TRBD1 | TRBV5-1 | CASSLDQGVFYGYTF | TGCGCCAGCAGCTTGGATCAGGGGGTCTTCTATGGCTACACCTTC
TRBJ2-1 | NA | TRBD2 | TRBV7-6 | CASSLIPLSGRAYNEQFF | TGTGCCAGCAGCTTAATCCCTCTTAGCGGGAGGGCCTACAATGAGCAGTTCTTC
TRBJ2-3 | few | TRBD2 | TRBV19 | CASSIGLAGGDTQYF | TGTGCCAGTAGTATTGGGCTAGCGGGAGGGGATACGCAGTATTTT
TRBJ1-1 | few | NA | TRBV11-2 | CASSFQVDTEAFF | TGTGCCAGCAGCTTTCAGGTAGACACTGAAGCTTTCTTT
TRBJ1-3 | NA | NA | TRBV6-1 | CASSEAAGSTIYF | TGTGCCAGCAGTGAAGCCGCCGGTAGCACCATATATTTT